The 28 T cell receptor beta chains reported below all come from one sample, sequenced in a study of T cell responses to AZD1222 COVID-19 vaccine. Some clones are missing from TCRdb's copy, which holds only in-frame ones; the method was immunoSEQ multiplex PCR. Among roughly 100,000 clones listed, 88% were seen once. The specimen comprised peripheral blood, sampled on day 0 of AZD1222 vaccination. The receptor source for this set is an adult in good health.

This rearrangement joins TRBV6-1 to TRBJ1-1; a weak D match, TRBD1 (6 bases). V was shortened by 2 bases and J by 5 bases, with 9 bases between the two germline ends. CDR1 and CDR2 (germline): MNHNS, SASEGT. The CDR3 is 13 amino acids. In DNA form, the CDR3 reads TGTGCCAGCAGTGAATGGGGGGCTACTGAAGCTTTCTTT. It specifies CASSEWGATEAFF.

This chain links TRBV27 with TRBJ2-3, with D perhaps matching TRBD2 (5 bases). The V end was cut by 6 bases, the J end by 5 bases, with 9 bases between. CDR1 MNHEY and CDR2 SMNVEV come from the germline V gene (reference sequence). This CDR3 region has 12 residues. This CDR3 is CASRRLQDTQYF. Written as DNA, the CDR3 is TGTGCCAGCAGGAGACTACAAGATACGCAGTATTTT.

This chain uses TRBV29-1 with TRBJ1-2; D is uncertain. This CDR3 has 14 residues. V lost 3 bases and J lost 0, with 11 bases in between. The germline CDR1 and CDR2 sequences are SQVTM and ANQGSEA. The CDR3: CSVDGVRTNYGYTF. CDR3 DNA sequence: TGCAGCGTTGACGGGGTCCGGACTAACTATGGCTACACCTTC. Together with reference TRBV29-1 and TRBJ1-2, the CDR3 gives the full variable domain: SAVISQKPSRDICQRGTSLTIQCQVDSQVTMMFWYRQQPGQSLTLIATANQGSEATYESGFVIDKFPISRPNLTFSTLTVSNMSPEDSSIYLCSVDGVRTNYGYTFGSGTRLTVV.

This rearrangement joins TRBV7-8 to TRBJ2-7; 8 bases align to TRBD1. Germline-derived CDR1 and CDR2 are SGHVS and FQNEAQ. The CDR3 extends over 13 amino acids. V shed 6 bases, J shed 4 bases, and the junction held 5 bases outside the gene matches. CDR3: CASRGDRGYEQYF. CDR3 sequence (DNA): TGTGCCAGCAGGGGTGACAGGGGTTACGAGCAGTACTTC.

The chain links TRBV11-3 to TRBJ1-1; TRBD1 might be the D (5 bases). CDR3 length: 14 residues. V dropped 5 bases and J dropped 1 base, with 11 bases sitting between them. CDR1 is SGHNT, CDR2 YENEEA, per germline. CDR3 nucleotide sequence: TGTGCCAGCAGCCAGAGCAGGGCGAACACTGAAGCTTTCTTT. Protein: CASSQSRANTEAFF.

This clone was counted a single time. The chain joins TRBV9 to TRBJ1-1, with a tentative D call TRBD1 (5 bases). V gave up 3 bases and J gave up 5 bases, with 20 bases separating them. From germline, CDR1 is SGDLS and CDR2 YYNGEE. There are 16 residues in the CDR3. CDR3 nucleotides: TGTGCCAGCAGCGCGAGGAACACAGGAATAGGAACTGAAGCTTTCTTT. Translating gives CASSARNTGIGTEAFF.

The chain joins TRBV18 to TRBJ2-2, with 12 bases matching TRBD2. The CDR3 runs 17 residues. The J segment lost 5 bases and the V segment lost 2 bases, leaving 6 bases of the junction unmatched. The germline V gene encodes CDR1 KGHSH and CDR2 LQKENI. The CDR3 DNA reads as TGTGCCAGCTCACCAGCGACTAGCGGGAGTGGGACCGGGGAGCTGTTTTTT. Its protein is CASSPATSGSGTGELFF.

The V call is TRBV19, the J call TRBJ1-4, with D possibly being TRBD1 (6 bases). This CDR3 has 13 amino acids. V was shortened by 5 bases and J by 7 bases, with 11 bases between the two germline ends. Germline assignment: CDR1 LNHDA and CDR2 SQIVND (reference sequence). As DNA, the CDR3 is TGTGCCAGTAGTCTCCAGGGGTCTGAAAAACTGTTTTTT. Its protein is CASSLQGSEKLFF.

The V gene is TRBV9, the J gene TRBJ1-1; D might be TRBD1 (6 bases). The CDR3 length is 16 residues. CDR1 SGDLS and CDR2 YYNGEE come from the germline V gene. The V gene lost 4 bases and the J gene lost 0 bases, with 16 bases spanning the gap. The CDR3: CASSPGGGQMNTEAFF. For the CDR3, the DNA is TGTGCCAGCAGCCCCGGAGGGGGACAAATGAACACTGAAGCTTTCTTT.

The chain is built from TRBV28 and TRBJ1-1; no firm D call. The CDR3 runs to 14 residues. The germline gives CDR1 MDHEN, CDR2 SYDVKM. V dropped 6 bases and J dropped 0 bases, with 11 bases sitting between them. The CDR3 coding sequence is TGTGCCAGCAGCCCTCCGACGGTGAACACTGAAGCTTTCTTT. Translated, it gives CASSPPTVNTEAFF.

The chain carries TRBV7-8 and TRBJ1-1, with D hard to call. V lost 5 bases and J 4 bases, leaving 8 bases between the germline ends. Germline V gene data show CDR1 as SGHVS and CDR2 as FQNEAQ. This CDR3 has 12 amino acids. Here the CDR3 DNA reads TGTGCCAGCAGCCAACGGGTCACTGAAGCTTTCTTT. Residues: CASSQRVTEAFF.

The DNA of the CDR3 is TGTGCCATCACAATGGGGACAGGGGCGGGAGAGCAGTACTTC. This codes for CAITMGTGAGEQYF. The V call is TRBV10-3, the J call TRBJ2-7; 10 positions agree with TRBD1. Trimming took 7 bases from V and 7 from J; bases not matched to a gene: 10. Germline V gives CDR1 ENHRY, CDR2 SYGVKD. The CDR3 has 14 amino acids.

CDR3 region: CASRPGTGLPNYGYTF. CDR3 DNA: TGTGCCAGTAGACCTGGGACAGGCCTCCCTAACTATGGCTACACCTTC. This chain links TRBV19 with TRBJ1-2; 8 nucleotides align to TRBD1. V trimming: 6 bases; J trimming: 0 bases; junction bases outside the gene matches: 9. Per the germline V gene, CDR1 is LNHDA and CDR2 is SQIVND (reference sequence). The CDR3 sequence is 16 residues long.

V usage is TRBV6-6 and J usage is TRBJ1-5; tentative D call: TRBD1 (6 bases). Germline-derived CDR1 and CDR2 are MNHNY and SVGAGI (reference sequence). V was shortened by 7 bases and J by 7 bases, with 11 bases between the two germline ends. This CDR3 spans 12 amino acids. CDR3 bases: TGTGCCAGCATGAGGGGGGACCAGCCCCAGCATTTT. This encodes CASMRGDQPQHF.

The CDR3 sequence is CASRGNNQPQHF. The CDR3 DNA follows: TGTGCCAGCAGGGGGAACAATCAGCCCCAGCATTTT. This chain links TRBV27 with TRBJ1-5; unclear D gene. Germline loops: CDR1 MNHEY, CDR2 SMNVEV (reference sequence). The CDR3 is 12 amino acids. Trimming removed 6 bases from V and 3 bases from J, with 6 bases in between.

The chain combines TRBV7-2 with TRBJ2-2; perhaps D is TRBD1 or TRBD2 (6 bases each). Germline CDR1 SGHTA, CDR2 FQGNSA. V was pared by 1 base and J by 1 base, with 10 bases between. The CDR3 spans 16 residues. Here the CDR3 DNA reads TGTGCCAGCAGCTTAGTGGGGGGCGGGAACACCGGGGAGCTGTTTTTT. Translation gives CASSLVGGGNTGELFF.

This clone was observed once. CDR3 in amino acids: CASSERGLGYTF. The CDR3 region has the DNA TGTGCCAGCAGTGAAAGGGGGCTTGGCTACACCTTC. The rearrangement joins TRBV6-1 to TRBJ1-2; 7 bases match TRBD1. CDR1 is MNHNS and CDR2 is SASEGT in the germline V gene. V shed 2 bases, J shed 7 bases, and the junction held 1 base outside the gene matches. The CDR3 is made up of 12 amino acids.

This clone was observed a few times. CDR3 in amino acids: CASSVAAGNQETQYF. DNA of the CDR3: TGTGCCAGCAGCGTAGCGGCGGGGAACCAAGAGACCCAGTACTTC. The V and J genes are TRBV9 and TRBJ2-5; possible D gene TRBD2, 6 bases. Deletions cut 0 bases from V and 0 bases from J, with 9 bases between. Germline loops: CDR1 SGDLS, CDR2 YYNGEE. The CDR3 sequence is 15 residues long.

The DNA of the CDR3 is TGCGCCAGCAGTGAGTCAGTCCCAGATACGCAGTATTTT. Translating gives CASSESVPDTQYF. J is TRBJ2-3 and V is TRBV10-1; no firm D call. This CDR3 spans 13 amino acids. V was pared by 0 bases and J by 4 bases, with 5 bases between. Germline values: CDR1 WNHNN, CDR2 SYGVQD (reference sequence).

This chain links TRBV28 with TRBJ1-5, with 7 bases matching TRBD1. With V trimmed by 10 bases and J by 0 bases, 9 bases remained unmatched. Per germline, CDR1 MDHEN and CDR2 SYDVKM. The CDR3 loop spans 15 amino acids. CDR3 in DNA: TGTGCCACTACCCAAACAGGGGATAGCAATCAGCCCCAGCATTTT. It yields the protein CATTQTGDSNQPQHF.

The CDR3 loop reads CASSVVDDSTEQYF. The CDR3 region has the DNA TGTGCCAGCAGCGTAGTTGACGATTCCACCGAGCAGTACTTC. The chain uses TRBV9 and TRBJ2-7; D uncertain. Germline CDR1 reads SGDLS; CDR2 reads YYNGEE. The CDR3 contains 14 residues. Trimming shortened V by 0 bases and J by 6 bases, and 13 bases separated the two germline ends.

V usage is TRBV14 and J usage is TRBJ2-7; D is ambiguous. The CDR3 sequence is 12 residues long. The germline gives CDR1 SGHDN, CDR2 FVKESK. Trimming cost V 2 bases and J 1 base, with 3 bases left between them. CDR3 sequence reads: CASSQSSYEQYF. In DNA form, the CDR3 reads TGTGCCAGCAGCCAATCATCCTACGAGCAGTACTTC. The entire variable domain, with the rest obtained from reference TRBV14 and TRBJ2-7, is as follows: EAGVTQFPSHSVIEKGQTVTLRCDPISGHDNLYWYRRVMGKEIKFLLHFVKESKQDESGMPNNRFLAERTGGTYSTLKVQPAELEDSGVYFCASSQSSYEQYFGPGTRLTVT.

This clone was seen more than once but under ten times. V and J are TRBV28 and TRBJ2-5; 9 nucleotides line up with TRBD1. This CDR3 spans 16 amino acids. The V segment lost 3 bases and the J segment 5 bases; nucleotides outside the gene matches: 10. The germline CDR1 and CDR2 sequences are MDHEN and SYDVKM. Here the CDR3 reads CASSFPKTGGGETQYF. The DNA of the CDR3 is TGTGCCAGCAGTTTTCCCAAGACAGGGGGAGGGGAGACCCAGTACTTC.

Turning to this clone: Distinct nucleotide sequences in the sample also encode this CDR3. The V call is TRBV30, the J call TRBJ2-7; D is perhaps TRBD2 (5 bases). CDR3 length: 11 amino acids. The germline gives CDR1 GTSNPN, CDR2 SVGIG (reference sequence). With 0 bases removed from V and 7 bases from J, the gap between germline ends came to 7 bases. CDR3 in amino acids: CAWSVRGEQYF. CDR3 nucleotide sequence: TGTGCCTGGAGTGTACGGGGAGAGCAGTACTTC.

The chain uses TRBV6-2 or TRBV6-3 and TRBJ1-2; 9 positions match TRBD1. Germline CDR1 reads MNHEY; CDR2 reads SVGEGT. Trimming at V came to 2 bases and at J to 4 bases, leaving 8 bases not matched to a gene. The CDR3 extends over 16 amino acids. This CDR3 reads CASSYRVRTGAYGYTF. CDR3 coding DNA: TGTGCCAGCAGTTACCGCGTAAGGACAGGGGCCTATGGCTACACCTTC.

This chain uses TRBV7-8 with TRBJ2-1; a possible D gene is TRBD1 (6 bases). CDR1 and CDR2 (germline): SGHVS, FQNEAQ. Trimming removed 3 bases at V and 4 bases at J, with 16 bases between. The CDR3 totals 16 residues. The CDR3 loop is CASSLDGQTLYNEQFF. CDR3 coding DNA: TGTGCCAGCAGCTTGGACGGACAGACTTTGTACAATGAGCAGTTCTTC. The whole variable domain, remainder taken from reference TRBV7-8 and TRBJ2-1, is GAGVSQSPRYKVAKRGQDVALRCDPISGHVSLFWYQQALGQGPEFLTYFQNEAQLDKSGLPSDRFFAERPEGSVSTLKIQRTQQEDSAVYLCASSLDGQTLYNEQFFGPGTRLTVL.

The chain carries TRBV30 and TRBJ2-3; the match to TRBD2 covers 9 bases. Looked up from germline, CDR1 is GTSNPN and CDR2 is SVGIG (reference sequence). V lost 3 bases, J lost 6 bases, and 10 bases stayed unmatched. The CDR3 length is 15 residues. The CDR3 protein is CAWSFGSGRADTQYF. The DNA of the CDR3 is TGTGCCTGGAGCTTTGGTAGCGGGAGAGCCGATACGCAGTATTTT.

This chain links TRBV7-2 with TRBJ1-2; D is uncertain. The V end lost 1 base, the J end lost 6 bases, and 12 bases lay between the germline ends. Looked up from germline, CDR1 is SGHTA and CDR2 is FQGNSA. This CDR3 has 14 residues. The CDR3 is CASSLGGSAHGYTF. The CDR3 nucleotides are TGTGCCAGCAGCTTAGGGGGAAGCGCGCATGGCTACACCTTC.